The T cell receptor (beta chain) under discussion was sequenced for a study of shared clonotypes between healthy human individuals. The deep-level immunoSEQ assay was used. Authors' data handling: Junction-only immunoSEQ sequences carried no quality scores, so filtering differed. Clones were sequenced by immunoSEQ multiplex PCR, and TCRdb holds only the in-frame ones, with some missing. The D gene and trimming were derived from the DNA, and the V and J assignments and clone size from that table. The profile shows about 490,000 clones, less than 80% of them singletons. Germline CDR1 is ENHRY and CDR2 is SYGVKD. This CDR3 has 15 residues. The V and J ends lost 7 bases and 0 bases respectively, with 13 bases between them. As regards this clone: Its antigen remains unknown.

Study-level points and caveats: The study drew on few donors, limiting represented genetic and exposure-history diversity.

The clonotype was recovered from a woman aged 40 to 50 in good health. Some clones in this sample may be carry-over from other donors' samples. Sequenced input: PBMCs. The chain uses TRBV10-3 and TRBJ1-3, with a weak D call TRBD1 (5 bases). CDR3 DNA: TGTGCCATCATGGGGGTAACAGGCTCTGGAAACACCATATATTTT. The encoded protein is CAIMGVTGSGNTIYF.